This TCR beta chain was recovered during a study of neurological immune-mediated disorders. This clonotype was recorded at least ten times. Its antigen is still unknown. The study's findings and limits: Levels of TCR clonal expansion peaked in HTLV-1-associated myelopathy and reached their lowest in multiple sclerosis, under those of healthy controls. Grouping of repertoires by phylogeny put those of 18 of 34 multiple sclerosis patients into a single related-CDR3 cluster, a possible signature. Private repertoires in all groups were suggested, as expanded clones shared no CDR3 amino acid sequences across subjects.

The CDR3 sequence is 14 residues long. Unmatched junction bases numbered 7, after V lost 7 bases and J lost 2 bases. The cDNA was synthesized by means of template-switch 5'RACE, which was carried out with 10-nucleotide random UMIs. Each CDR3 protein is one row after TCRdb ran MiXCR on the 5' RACE reads. In the table there are about 46,000 distinct CDR3 sequences, around 4% of which are singletons. Source material: PBMCs. This receptor was identified in a woman aged 55-70 years with multiple sclerosis. This chain joins TRBV12-3 or TRBV12-4 and TRBJ2-5; TRBD2 matches 7 bases. The CDR3 spells CASTPTGGQETQYF. As DNA, the CDR3 is TGTGCCAGCACCCCTACGGGGGGACAAGAGACCCAGTACTTC.